This T cell receptor beta chain was profiled in a study of T cell responses to AZD1222 COVID-19 vaccine. Findings and caveats of the study: No day 14 peak samples; only post-peak repertoires were characterized. Spike was spanned by vaccine-associated CD4 TCRs, which were dominant at 160-218 and 743-854.

Germline V lookup: CDR1 GTSNPN, CDR2 SVGIG (reference sequence). The CDR3 loop spans 19 amino acids. The germline V and J ends were trimmed by 0 bases and 0 bases, with 21 bases remaining between them. With regard to this clone: Its antigen is not known.

Assay: immunoSEQ multiplex PCR; the TCRdb copy retains only in-frame clones and omits some. The sample yields roughly 150,000 clones, 80% to 90% seen once. The rearrangement joins TRBV30 to TRBJ1-3; D is unclear. Specimen: peripheral blood, collected on day 0 of AZD1222 vaccination. This clonotype was sampled from an adult in good health. CDR3 sequence (DNA): TGTGCCTGGAGTGTGGCCGTGAATTTGGGCGCCTCCTCTGGAAACACCATATATTTT. It yields the protein CAWSVAVNLGASSGNTIYF.